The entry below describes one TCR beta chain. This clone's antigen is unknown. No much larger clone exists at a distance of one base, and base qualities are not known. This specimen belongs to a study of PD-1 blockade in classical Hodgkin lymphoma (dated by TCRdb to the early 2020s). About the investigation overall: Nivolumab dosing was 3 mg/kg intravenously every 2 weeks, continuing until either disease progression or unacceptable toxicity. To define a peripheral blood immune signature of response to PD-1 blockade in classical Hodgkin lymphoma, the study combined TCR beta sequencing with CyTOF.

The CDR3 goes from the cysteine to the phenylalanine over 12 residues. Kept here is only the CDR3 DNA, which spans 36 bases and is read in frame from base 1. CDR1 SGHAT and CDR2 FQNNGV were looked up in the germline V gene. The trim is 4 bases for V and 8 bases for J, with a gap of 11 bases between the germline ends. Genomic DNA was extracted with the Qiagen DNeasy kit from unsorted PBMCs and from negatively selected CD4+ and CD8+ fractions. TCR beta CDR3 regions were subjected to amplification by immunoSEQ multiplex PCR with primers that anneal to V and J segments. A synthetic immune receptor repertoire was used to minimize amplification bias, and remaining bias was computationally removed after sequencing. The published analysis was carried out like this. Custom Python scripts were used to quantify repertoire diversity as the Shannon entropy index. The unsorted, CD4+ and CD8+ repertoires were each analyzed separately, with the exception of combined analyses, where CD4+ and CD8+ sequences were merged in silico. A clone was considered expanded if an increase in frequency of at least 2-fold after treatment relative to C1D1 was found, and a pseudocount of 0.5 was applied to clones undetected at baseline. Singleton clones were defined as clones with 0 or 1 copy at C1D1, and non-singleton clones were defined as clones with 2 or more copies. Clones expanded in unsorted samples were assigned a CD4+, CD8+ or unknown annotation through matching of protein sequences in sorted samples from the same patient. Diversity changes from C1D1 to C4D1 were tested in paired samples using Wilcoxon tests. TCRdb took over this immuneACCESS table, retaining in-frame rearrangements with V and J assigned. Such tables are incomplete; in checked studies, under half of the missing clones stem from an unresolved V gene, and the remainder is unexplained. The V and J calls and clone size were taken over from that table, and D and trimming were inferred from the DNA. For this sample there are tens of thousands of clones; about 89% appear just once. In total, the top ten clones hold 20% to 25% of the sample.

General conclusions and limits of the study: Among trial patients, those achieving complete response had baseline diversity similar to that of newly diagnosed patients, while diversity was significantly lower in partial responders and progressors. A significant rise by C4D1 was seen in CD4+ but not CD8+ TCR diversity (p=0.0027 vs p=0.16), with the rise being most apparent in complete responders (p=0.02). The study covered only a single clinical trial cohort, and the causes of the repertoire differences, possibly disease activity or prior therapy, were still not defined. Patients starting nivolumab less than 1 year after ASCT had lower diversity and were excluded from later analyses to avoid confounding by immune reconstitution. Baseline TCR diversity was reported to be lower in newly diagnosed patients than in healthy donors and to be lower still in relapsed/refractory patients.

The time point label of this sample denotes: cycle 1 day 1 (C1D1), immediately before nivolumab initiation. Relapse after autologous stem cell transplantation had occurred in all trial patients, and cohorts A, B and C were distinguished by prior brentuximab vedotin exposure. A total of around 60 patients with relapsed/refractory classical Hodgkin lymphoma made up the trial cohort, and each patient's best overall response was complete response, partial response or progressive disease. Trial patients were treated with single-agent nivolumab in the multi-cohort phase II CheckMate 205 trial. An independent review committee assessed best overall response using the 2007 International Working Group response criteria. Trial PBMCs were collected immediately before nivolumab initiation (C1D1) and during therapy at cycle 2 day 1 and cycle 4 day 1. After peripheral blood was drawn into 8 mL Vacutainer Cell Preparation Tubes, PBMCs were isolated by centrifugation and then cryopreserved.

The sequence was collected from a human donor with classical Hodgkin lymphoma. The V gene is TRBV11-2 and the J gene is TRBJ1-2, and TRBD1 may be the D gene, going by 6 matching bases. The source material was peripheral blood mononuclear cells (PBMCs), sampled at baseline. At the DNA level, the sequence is TGTGCCAGCAGCTCCTGGACAGCCGGCTACACCTTC. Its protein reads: CASSSWTAGYTF. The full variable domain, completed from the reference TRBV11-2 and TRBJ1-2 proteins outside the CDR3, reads EAGVAQSPRYKIIEKRQSVAFWCNPISGHATLYWYQQILGQGPKLLIQFQNNGVVDDSQLPKDRFSAERLKGVDSTLKIQPAKLEDSAVYLCASSSWTAGYTFGSGTRLTVV.